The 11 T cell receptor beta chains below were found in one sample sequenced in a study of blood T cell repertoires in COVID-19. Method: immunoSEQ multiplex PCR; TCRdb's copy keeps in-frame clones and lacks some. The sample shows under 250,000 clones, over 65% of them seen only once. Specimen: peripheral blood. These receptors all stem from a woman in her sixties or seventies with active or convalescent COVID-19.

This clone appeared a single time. CDR3 DNA sequence: TGTGCCTGGAGTGTCGGCGGGACAGTTAGCAATCAGCCCCAGCATTTT. Amino acid sequence: CAWSVGGTVSNQPQHF. V gene TRBV30 combines with J gene TRBJ1-5; TRBD1 matches at 7 bases. The germline CDR1 and CDR2 sequences are GTSNPN and SVGIG (reference sequence). This CDR3 is 16 amino acids long. J lost 0 bases, V lost 0 bases, and 5 bases had no gene match.

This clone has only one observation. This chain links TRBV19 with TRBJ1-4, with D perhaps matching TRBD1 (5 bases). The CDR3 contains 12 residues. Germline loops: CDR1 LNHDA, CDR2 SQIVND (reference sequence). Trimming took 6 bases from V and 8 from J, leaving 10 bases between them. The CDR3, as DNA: TGTGCCAGTAGCCCAGGGCGAGAAAAACTGTTTTTT. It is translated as CASSPGREKLFF.

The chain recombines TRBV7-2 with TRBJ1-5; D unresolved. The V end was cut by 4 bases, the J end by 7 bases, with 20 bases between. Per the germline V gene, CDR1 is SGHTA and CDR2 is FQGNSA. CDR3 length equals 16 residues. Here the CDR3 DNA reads TGTGCCAGCAGCTCCAATACCCTGGTGGGAGGCCAGCCCCAGCATTTT. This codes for CASSSNTLVGGQPQHF.

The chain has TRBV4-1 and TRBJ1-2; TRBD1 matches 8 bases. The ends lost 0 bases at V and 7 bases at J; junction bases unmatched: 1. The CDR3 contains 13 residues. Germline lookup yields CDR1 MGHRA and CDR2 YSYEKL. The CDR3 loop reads CASSQDGQGGYTF. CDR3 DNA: TGCGCCAGCAGCCAAGATGGACAGGGTGGCTACACCTTC.

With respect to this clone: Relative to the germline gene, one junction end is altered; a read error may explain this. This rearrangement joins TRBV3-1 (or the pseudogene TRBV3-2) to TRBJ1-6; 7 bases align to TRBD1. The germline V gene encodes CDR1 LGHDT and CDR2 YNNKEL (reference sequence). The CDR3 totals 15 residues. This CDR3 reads CASSQGPGGYSPFHF. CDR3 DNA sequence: TGTGCCAGCAGCCAAGGCCCAGGGGGATATTCACCCTTCCACTTT.

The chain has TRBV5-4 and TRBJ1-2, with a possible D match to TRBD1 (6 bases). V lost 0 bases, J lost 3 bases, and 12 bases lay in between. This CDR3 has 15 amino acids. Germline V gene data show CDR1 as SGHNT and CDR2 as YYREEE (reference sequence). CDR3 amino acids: CASSLGGGHYYGYTF. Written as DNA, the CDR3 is TGTGCCAGCAGCTTGGGGGGGGGACACTACTATGGCTACACCTTC.

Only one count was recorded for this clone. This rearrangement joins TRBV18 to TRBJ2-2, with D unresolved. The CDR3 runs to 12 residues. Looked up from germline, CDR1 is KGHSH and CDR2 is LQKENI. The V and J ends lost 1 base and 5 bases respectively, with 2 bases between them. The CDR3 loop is CASSPLTGELFF. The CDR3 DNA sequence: TGTGCCAGCTCACCACTAACCGGGGAGCTGTTTTTT.

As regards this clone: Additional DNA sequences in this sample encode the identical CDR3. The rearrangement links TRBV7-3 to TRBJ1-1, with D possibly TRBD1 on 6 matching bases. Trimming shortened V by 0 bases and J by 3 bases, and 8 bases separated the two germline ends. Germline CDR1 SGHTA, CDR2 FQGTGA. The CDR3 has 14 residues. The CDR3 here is CASSLTGGDTEAFF. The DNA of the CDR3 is TGTGCCAGCAGCTTAACAGGGGGGGACACTGAAGCTTTCTTT.

CDR3 nucleotide sequence: TGTGCCAGCAGCAGGGGGCAGGGAACTGGAAACACCATATATTTT. Its protein product is CASSRGQGTGNTIYF. This sequence joins TRBV21-1 and TRBJ1-3; the table calls TRBD1, which could not be checked here. TRBV21-1 is a documented pseudogene. The CDR3 is 15 amino acids.

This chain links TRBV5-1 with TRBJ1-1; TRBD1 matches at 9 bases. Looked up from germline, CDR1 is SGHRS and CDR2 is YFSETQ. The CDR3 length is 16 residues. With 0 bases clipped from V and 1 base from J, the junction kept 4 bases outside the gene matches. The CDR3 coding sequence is TGCGCCAGCAGCTTGGCCCAGGGACAGGGGAACACTGAAGCTTTCTTT. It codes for CASSLAQGQGNTEAFF.

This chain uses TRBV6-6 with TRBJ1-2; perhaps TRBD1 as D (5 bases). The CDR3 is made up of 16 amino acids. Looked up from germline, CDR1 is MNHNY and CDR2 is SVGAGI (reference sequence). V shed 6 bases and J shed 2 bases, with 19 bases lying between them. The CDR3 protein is CASSHPLRDSNYGYTF. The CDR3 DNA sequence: TGTGCCAGCAGCCACCCTTTGAGGGACTCCAACTATGGCTACACCTTC.